These 11 T cell receptor beta chains came from one sample sequenced in a study of blood T cell repertoires in COVID-19. This table comes from immunoSEQ multiplex PCR, and its TCRdb copy is limited to in-frame clones, with some not included. The repertoire holds about 110,000 clones, over 60% seen once, with 4.3% in the top ten. Source material: peripheral blood. The receptors were sampled from a man aged 65 to 85 with acute or convalescent COVID-19.

Regarding this clone: Other DNA sequences from this sample encode an identical CDR3 as well. V gene TRBV7-3 combines with J gene TRBJ1-1; 7 bases are shared with TRBD1. J was trimmed by 4 bases and V by 5 bases; bases with no gene match: 7. The germline V gene has CDR1 SGHTA and CDR2 FQGTGA. The CDR3 runs to 14 residues. CDR3: CASSPDRRSTEAFF. The CDR3 DNA reads TGTGCCAGCAGCCCGGACAGGAGGTCCACTGAAGCTTTCTTT.

This clone was observed a handful of times. The chain employs TRBV5-5 and TRBJ2-2; D call uncertain. This CDR3 contains 14 residues. Germline CDR1 and CDR2: SGHKS and YYEKEE (reference sequence). Trimming left V 0 bases short and J 6 bases short, with 9 bases between. The DNA of the CDR3 is TGTGCCAGCAGCTTGGATTTAGCACCCGGGGAGCTGTTTTTT. It is translated as CASSLDLAPGELFF. Based on the CDR3 plus reference TRBV5-5 and TRBJ2-2, the full variable domain is DAGVTQSPTHLIKTRGQQVTLRCSPISGHKSVSWYQQVLGQGPQFIFQYYEKEERGRGNFPDRFSARQFPNYSSELNVNALLLGDSALYLCASSLDLAPGELFFGEGSRLTVL.

In its sample, this clone was seen a few times. The chain combines TRBV12-1 with TRBJ2-2; TRBD1 reflects the table's D call only, with no check against the DNA. TRBV12-1 is labeled a pseudogene. This CDR3 spans 16 amino acids. The CDR3 DNA follows: TGTGCCAGCAGCTTTGCGATAGGCAGGGGATCCGGGGAGCTGTTTTTT. This codes for CASSFAIGRGSGELFF.

The chain is built from TRBV13 and TRBJ2-3, with D unresolved. The CDR3 is made up of 14 amino acids. Between the trimmed V and J ends, which lost 4 bases and 8 bases, there was a span of 16 bases. The germline V gene encodes CDR1 PRHDT and CDR2 FYEKMQ (reference sequence). CDR3 nucleotide sequence: TGTGCCAGCAGCTCACGTGAGGCACGGCGTACGCAGTATTTT. Protein: CASSSREARRTQYF.

The genes are TRBV24-1 and TRBJ1-4; maybe TRBD1 (5 bases). The V gene lost 12 bases and the J gene lost 0 bases, with 10 bases spanning the gap. Per the germline V gene, CDR1 is KGHDR and CDR2 is SFDVKD. The CDR3 covers 13 residues. The CDR3 coding sequence is TGTGCCCTATCAGGGTCAACTAATGAAAAACTGTTTTTT. Translating it yields CALSGSTNEKLFF.

V gene TRBV9 combines with J gene TRBJ1-1; D is unclear. V gave up 3 bases and J gave up 1 base, with 13 bases separating them. This CDR3 has 15 residues. Per germline, CDR1 SGDLS and CDR2 YYNGEE. CDR3 amino acids: CASSAIPTGNTEAFF. CDR3 bases: TGTGCCAGCAGCGCGATCCCCACGGGGAACACTGAAGCTTTCTTT. The entire variable domain, with the rest obtained from reference TRBV9 and TRBJ1-1, is as follows: DSGVTQTPKHLITATGQRVTLRCSPRSGDLSVYWYQQSLDQGLQFLIQYYNGEERAKGNILERFSAQQFPDLHSELNLSSLELGDSALYFCASSAIPTGNTEAFFGQGTRLTVV.

The V call is TRBV18, the J call TRBJ1-1; 9 bases align to TRBD1. The CDR3 is 14 amino acids. V lost 5 bases and J lost 4; bases outside the gene matches: 5. CDR1 KGHSH and CDR2 LQKENI come from the germline V gene. CDR3 coding DNA: TGTGCCAGCTCAGCACAGGGGGCTGGCACTGAAGCTTTCTTT. Translation: CASSAQGAGTEAFF.

The chain recombines TRBV5-1 with TRBJ1-1; the D gene is possibly TRBD1 (5 bases). CDR1 and CDR2 (germline): SGHRS, YFSETQ. The CDR3 runs to 17 residues. Trimming left V 2 bases short and J 3 bases short, with 20 bases between. The CDR3 bases are TGCGCCAGCAGCTTAGGGCAGGGCGCCAAGAAGGACACTGAAGCTTTCTTT. Amino acids: CASSLGQGAKKDTEAFF.

This clone was detected only once. V and J are TRBV6-5 and TRBJ1-5; 7 bases agree with TRBD1. This CDR3 contains 14 residues. V dropped 5 bases and J dropped 4; count of bases not matched to a gene: 5. Germline V gives CDR1 MNHEY, CDR2 SVGAGI. CDR3 residues: CASSRDSGNQPQHF. In DNA, the CDR3 is TGTGCCAGCAGTCGGGACAGCGGGAATCAGCCCCAGCATTTT.

CDR3 amino acids: CATSRRGQGAGANVLTF. CDR3 nucleotide sequence: TGTGCCACCAGCAGAAGGGGACAGGGAGCTGGGGCCAACGTCCTGACTTTC. This chain links TRBV15 with TRBJ2-6, with 9 bases identical to TRBD1. The length of the CDR3 is 17 residues. Losses at the gene ends were 2 bases for V and 2 bases for J; bases not matched to a gene: 4. Germline V gene lookup returns CDR1 LNHNV and CDR2 YYDKDF (reference sequence).

The chain carries TRBV7-9 and TRBJ1-1; TRBD1 agrees at 11 bases. V was pared by 6 bases and J by 7 bases, with 7 bases of the junction left unmatched. This CDR3 is built from 14 residues. The germline V gene has CDR1 SEHNR and CDR2 FQNEAQ (reference sequence). For the CDR3, the DNA is TGTGCCAGCAGTAAAGGACAGGGGGCAGATGAAGCTTTCTTT. It encodes CASSKGQGADEAFF.